The clone carrying this T cell receptor (beta chain) showed up just a few times. V was shortened by 0 bases and J by 6 bases, with 17 bases between the two germline ends. This CDR3 spans 16 amino acids. Germline lookup yields CDR1 SGHRS and CDR2 YFSETQ. The sample originates from a study of T cells after yellow fever vaccination. TCRdb analysed the 5' RACE reads with MiXCR anew, one entry per CDR3 protein. The sample lists 200,000 to 300,000 distinct CDR3 sequences, 10% to 15% seen once, with roughly 0.5% in the top ten. The rearrangement joins TRBV5-1 to TRBJ2-3, with D possibly being TRBD1 (5 bases). The origin of this receptor is a man younger than 45 who received the YFV17D yellow fever vaccine. This sample comprised CD4+ T cells sorted from PBMCs, obtained 45 days after the yellow fever booster vaccination. The CDR3: CASSLVASGPGDTQYF. Written as DNA, the CDR3 is TGCGCCAGCAGCTTGGTGGCGTCAGGGCCCGGGGATACGCAGTATTTT.